This is a list of T cell receptor beta chains from one sample in a study of blood T cell repertoires in COVID-19. Data came from immunoSEQ multiplex PCR; TCRdb stores just in-frame clones and leaves some out. The sample carries roughly 330,000 clones, roughly 88% recorded once. The material sequenced was PBMCs or T cells enriched from blood (not recorded which). The source of these receptors is a man aged 30 to 45 who had recovered from COVID-19. Each CDR3 is given with its conserved first and last residue. The D gene is left open where the match is weak. Not all rows give a size; the values are once, few, many and, for expanded clones, a class.

j_call v_call d_call clone_size cdr3_length cdr3_nt cdr3_aa
TRBJ2-7 TRBV2 . . 15 TGTGCCAGCAGTGAAGGGCCTCCACAGTTCTACGAGCAGTACTTC CASSEGPPQFYEQYF
TRBJ1-5 TRBV10-3 . . 16 TGTGCCATCAGTGAGTCGAGCCTTGGGGAGGGACAGCCCCAGCATTTT CAISESSLGEGQPQHF
TRBJ1-6 TRBV7-2 . few 14 TGTGCCAGCAGCCTGGACAGATTGGGGTCACCCCTCCACTTT CASSLDRLGSPLHF
TRBJ1-1 TRBV5-1 . . 15 TGCGCCAGCAGCTTGGTCTCAGGGAAAGGCACTGAAGCTTTCTTT CASSLVSGKGTEAFF
TRBJ1-1 TRBV6-1 TRBD1 once 15 TGTGCCAGCAGTGAGTACAGGGGCCCGGGGACTGAAGCTTTCTTT CASSEYRGPGTEAFF
TRBJ2-2 TRBV5-5 . . 13 TGTGCCAGCAGGCCGGAGTTTACCGGGGAGCTGTTTTTT CASRPEFTGELFF
TRBJ1-4 TRBV5-1 . . 14 TGCGCCAGCAAGGAGTCCGCAACTAATGAAAAACTGTTTTTT CASKESATNEKLFF
TRBJ2-1 TRBV10-3 . . 15 TGTGCCATCAGTGACAAGACTCGTAACTACAATGAGCAGTTCTTC CAISDKTRNYNEQFF
TRBJ2-5 TRBV10-2 TRBD2 . 15 TGCGCCAGCAGTTTAGGACTAGGACCCCAAGAGACCCAGTACTTC CASSLGLGPQETQYF
TRBJ1-1 TRBV7-9 . . 17 TGTGCCAGCAGCTTAGGGCTTGCAGGGTATGCGAACACTGAAGCTTTCTTT CASSLGLAGYANTEAFF
TRBJ2-5 TRBV2 . . 13 TGTGCCAGCAGTGATCTAGCCCAAGAGACCCAGTACTTC CASSDLAQETQYF
TRBJ1-2 TRBV29-1 TRBD1 . 15 TGCAGCGTTGCCCGGGACAGAGTAGCTAACTATGGCTACACCTTC CSVARDRVANYGYTF
TRBJ2-6 TRBV5-1 . . 15 TGCGCCAGCAGCCTTCAGGCCTCTGGGGCCAACGTCCTGACTTTC CASSLQASGANVLTF
TRBJ2-1 TRBV10-1 TRBD2 . 19 TGCGCCAGCAGTGAGTGGGGACTAGCGGGGGGGAAGTCCTACAATGAGCAGTTCTTC CASSEWGLAGGKSYNEQFF
TRBJ2-7 TRBV9 . few 14 TGTGCCAGCAGCGCCGGGACTTCCGCCTACGAGCAGTACTTC CASSAGTSAYEQYF
TRBJ1-5 TRBV19 . . 16 TGTGCCAGTAGTATCGACGCAGGTTATAGCAATCAGCCCCAGCATTTT CASSIDAGYSNQPQHF
TRBJ2-7 TRBV5-4 . . 16 TGTGCCAGCAGCCGCCAATCAGAGCGGAGCTCCTACGAGCAGTACTTC CASSRQSERSSYEQYF
TRBJ1-6 TRBV7-8 . . 12 TGTGCCAGCAGGTTACAGAATTCACCCCTCCACTTT CASRLQNSPLHF
TRBJ2-3 TRBV5-4 TRBD2 . 17 TGTGCCAGCAGCTTGGCGGCGGGGGGGATCAGCACAGATACGCAGTATTTT CASSLAAGGISTDTQYF
TRBJ1-2 TRBV7-8 . . 14 TGTGCCAGCAGCTTAGACGGGGTATACTATGGCTACACCTTC CASSLDGVYYGYTF
TRBJ1-2 TRBV3-1/TRBV3-2 TRBD1 . 13 TGTGCCAGCAGCCCTGGACAGGGCTATGGCTACACCTTC CASSPGQGYGYTF
TRBJ1-3 TRBV19 . . 15 TGTGCCAGTAAGAACGGGGGTTCCTCTGGAAACACCATATATTTT CASKNGGSSGNTIYF
TRBJ2-3 TRBV2 . . 12 TGTGCCAGCAGTGACGGGAGCCCGCAGGGTTATTTT CASSDGSPQGYF
TRBJ1-1 TRBV14 . . 13 TGTGCCTCATCACGGGATCTGAACACTGAAGCTTTCTTT CASSRDLNTEAFF
TRBJ2-1 TRBV5-4 . . 14 TGTGCCAGCAGCTTGGTCTCAGAATACAATGAGCAGTTCTTC CASSLVSEYNEQFF
TRBJ1-2 TRBV7-9 . . 16 TGTGCCAGCAGCTCTACAGGACGAATTCCTAACTATGGCTACACCTTC CASSSTGRIPNYGYTF
TRBJ2-4 TRBV2 TRBD2 . 14 TGTGCCAGCCGGCTCCTAGCGGGGAGGGACATTCAGTACTTC CASRLLAGRDIQYF
TRBJ2-2 TRBV7-8 TRBD2 . 15 TGTGCCAGCAGTCAAGGACTAGCATTGGCCGGGGAGCTGTTTTTT CASSQGLALAGELFF
TRBJ2-2 TRBV9 TRBD1 . 15 TGTGCCAGCAGCGTTAGCAGGGGGCACACCGGGGAGCTGTTTTTT CASSVSRGHTGELFF
TRBJ2-1 TRBV5-4 TRBD2 . 16 TGTGCCAGCAGCCGTTCGGGACTAGCGGGGATACATGAGCAGTTCTTC CASSRSGLAGIHEQFF
TRBJ1-1 TRBV9 TRBD1 few 16 TGTGCCAGCAGCCCAAGGACAGGAAACTTGAACACTGAAGCTTTCTTT CASSPRTGNLNTEAFF
TRBJ1-4 TRBV10-3 TRBD1 few 16 TGTGCCATCAGCAGAGACAGGGTTACAACTAATGAAAAACTGTTTTTT CAISRDRVTTNEKLFF
TRBJ2-2 TRBV6-1 TRBD1 . 16 TGTGCCAGCAGTGCTCCCCGGACAGGGGCCACCGGGGAGCTGTTTTTT CASSAPRTGATGELFF
TRBJ2-5 TRBV6-1 . . 16 TGTGCCAGCAGTGAGGGCGGTGAAGGGGTCCAAGAGACCCAGTACTTC CASSEGGEGVQETQYF
TRBJ2-3 TRBV11-3 . . 17 TGTGCCAGCAGCTTAGAACCCCGAAGCGTTAGCACAGATACGCAGTATTTT CASSLEPRSVSTDTQYF
TRBJ2-5 TRBV12-3/TRBV12-4 . . 13 TGTGCCAGCAGTTTGAGGCCCACAGAGACCCAGTACTTC CASSLRPTETQYF
TRBJ1-4 TRBV10-1 . few 15 TGCGCCAGCAGTGAGTCTGGGGGGTCGGATGAAAAACTGTTTTTT CASSESGGSDEKLFF
TRBJ2-2 TRBV4-1 . . 13 TGCGCCAGCAGCCAAGCAGGGCCCGGGGAGCTGTTTTTT CASSQAGPGELFF
TRBJ1-2 TRBV6-1 TRBD1 . 16 TGTGCCAGCAGTGAATTGGGACAGGCTGACGCGTATGGCTACACCTTC CASSELGQADAYGYTF
TRBJ1-4 TRBV5-6 . . 14 TGTGCCAGCAGCTTCAAGACAGCAAATGAAAAACTGTTTTTT CASSFKTANEKLFF
TRBJ2-5 TRBV27 . . 14 TGTGCCAGCAGTTACGACAGTACAGGGGAGACCCAGTACTTC CASSYDSTGETQYF
TRBJ1-2 TRBV24-1 . . 14 TGTGCCACCAGCTCGGACAATGGGTACTATGGCTACACCTTC CATSSDNGYYGYTF
TRBJ1-2 TRBV6-1 . once 16 TGTGCCAGCAGTGAAGCGCGGGCAGACCCTAACTATGGCTACACCTTC CASSEARADPNYGYTF
TRBJ1-5 TRBV28 TRBD1 . 15 TGTGCCAGCAGTTTAGTGACAGGGGGCGATCAGCCCCAGCATTTT CASSLVTGGDQPQHF
TRBJ2-3 TRBV5-1 TRBD1 . 16 TGCGCCAGCAGCGGGGGACAGGATTTTAGCACAGATACGCAGTATTTT CASSGGQDFSTDTQYF
TRBJ1-2 TRBV7-2 . once 15 TGTGCCAGCAGCTCCCCCTGGGGCCTGGCGGATGGCTACACCTTC CASSSPWGLADGYTF